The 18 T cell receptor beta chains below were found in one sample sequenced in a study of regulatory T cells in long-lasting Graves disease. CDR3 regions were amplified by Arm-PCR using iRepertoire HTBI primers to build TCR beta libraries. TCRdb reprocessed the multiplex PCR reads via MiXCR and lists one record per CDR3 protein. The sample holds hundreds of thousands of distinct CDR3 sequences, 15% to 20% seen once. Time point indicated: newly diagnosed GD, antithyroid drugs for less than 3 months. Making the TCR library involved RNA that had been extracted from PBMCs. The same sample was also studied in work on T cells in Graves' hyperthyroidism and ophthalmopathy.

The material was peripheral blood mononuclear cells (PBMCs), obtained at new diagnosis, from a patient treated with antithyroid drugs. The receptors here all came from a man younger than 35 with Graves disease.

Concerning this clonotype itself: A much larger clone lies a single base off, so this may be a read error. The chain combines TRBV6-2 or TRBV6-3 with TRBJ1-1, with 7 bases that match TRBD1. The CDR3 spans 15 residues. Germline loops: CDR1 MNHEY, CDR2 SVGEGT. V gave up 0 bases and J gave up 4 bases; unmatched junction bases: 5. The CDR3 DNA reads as TGTGCCAGCAGTTACTCGAAAGGGGGCGGCACTGAAGCTTTCTTT. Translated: CASSYSKGGGTEAFF.

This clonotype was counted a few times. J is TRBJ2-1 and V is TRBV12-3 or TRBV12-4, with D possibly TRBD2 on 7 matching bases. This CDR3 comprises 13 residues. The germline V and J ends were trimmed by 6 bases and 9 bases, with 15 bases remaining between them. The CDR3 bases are TGTGCCAGCAGGATTTTTGGGGGGGCTGAGCAGTTCTTC. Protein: CASRIFGGAEQFF.

CDR3 sequence reads: CASTTGREQYF. In DNA, the CDR3 is TGTGCCAGCACGACAGGACGCGAGCAGTACTTC. The chain carries TRBV28 and TRBJ2-7; D perhaps matches TRBD1 (6 bases). V was clipped by 7 bases and J by 6 bases, with 10 bases between them. Germline CDR1 reads MDHEN; CDR2 reads SYDVKM. The CDR3 covers 11 residues.

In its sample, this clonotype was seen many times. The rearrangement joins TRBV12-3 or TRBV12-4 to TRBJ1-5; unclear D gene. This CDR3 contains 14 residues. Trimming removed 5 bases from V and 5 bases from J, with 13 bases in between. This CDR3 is CASSLVGYDQPQHF. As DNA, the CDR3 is TGTGCCAGCAGTCTCGTGGGGTATGATCAGCCCCAGCATTTT.

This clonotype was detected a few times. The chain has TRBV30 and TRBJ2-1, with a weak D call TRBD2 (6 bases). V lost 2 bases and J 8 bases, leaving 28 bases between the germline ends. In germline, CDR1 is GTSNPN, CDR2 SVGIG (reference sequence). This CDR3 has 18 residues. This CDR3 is CAWSFPPRGGRVKYEQFF. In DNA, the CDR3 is TGTGCCTGGAGTTTCCCTCCGAGGGGAGGAAGGGTTAAGTATGAGCAGTTCTTC.

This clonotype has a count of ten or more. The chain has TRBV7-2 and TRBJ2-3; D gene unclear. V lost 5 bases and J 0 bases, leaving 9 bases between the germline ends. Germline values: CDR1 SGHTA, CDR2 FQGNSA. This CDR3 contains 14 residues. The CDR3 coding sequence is TGTGCCAGCAGCCCTTCGATAAGCACAGATACGCAGTATTTT. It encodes CASSPSISTDTQYF.

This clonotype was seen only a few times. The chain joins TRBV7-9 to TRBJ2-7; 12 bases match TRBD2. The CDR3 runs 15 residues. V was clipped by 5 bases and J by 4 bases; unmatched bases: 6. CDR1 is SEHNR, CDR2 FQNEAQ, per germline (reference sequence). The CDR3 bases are TGTGCCAGCAGCCCTAGACTAGCGGGAGTATACGAGCAGTACTTC. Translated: CASSPRLAGVYEQYF.

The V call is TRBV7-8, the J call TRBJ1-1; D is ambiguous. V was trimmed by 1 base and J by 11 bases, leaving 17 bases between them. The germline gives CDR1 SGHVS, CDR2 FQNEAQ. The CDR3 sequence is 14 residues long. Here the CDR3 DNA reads TGTGCCAGCAGCTTAGACCGTTCAACTCGTTCGGCTTTCTTT. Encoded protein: CASSLDRSTRSAFF.

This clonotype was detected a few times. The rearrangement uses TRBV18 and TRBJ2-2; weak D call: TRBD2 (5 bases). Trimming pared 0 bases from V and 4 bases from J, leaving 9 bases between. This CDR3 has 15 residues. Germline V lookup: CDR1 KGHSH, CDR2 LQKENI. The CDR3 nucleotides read TGTGCCAGCTCACCACCGGGAGTAGGCACCGGGGAGCTGTTTTTT. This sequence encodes CASSPPGVGTGELFF.

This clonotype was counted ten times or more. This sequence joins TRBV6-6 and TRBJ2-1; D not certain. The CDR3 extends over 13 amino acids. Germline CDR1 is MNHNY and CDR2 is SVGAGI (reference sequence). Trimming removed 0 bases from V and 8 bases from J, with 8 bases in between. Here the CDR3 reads CASSYSVLYEQFF. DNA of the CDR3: TGTGCCAGCAGTTACTCGGTCCTTTATGAGCAGTTCTTC.

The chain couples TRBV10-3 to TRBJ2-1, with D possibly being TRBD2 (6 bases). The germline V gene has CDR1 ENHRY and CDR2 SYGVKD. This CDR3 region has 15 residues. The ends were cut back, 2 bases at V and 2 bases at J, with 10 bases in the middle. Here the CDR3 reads CAISEHGGTYNEQFF. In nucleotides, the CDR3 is TGTGCCATCAGTGAGCACGGGGGAACCTACAATGAGCAGTTCTTC.

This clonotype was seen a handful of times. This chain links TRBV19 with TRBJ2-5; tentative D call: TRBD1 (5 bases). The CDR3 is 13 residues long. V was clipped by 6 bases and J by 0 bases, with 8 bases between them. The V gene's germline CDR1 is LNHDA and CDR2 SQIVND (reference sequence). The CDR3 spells CASSTQDQETQYF. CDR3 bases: TGTGCCAGTAGCACACAGGACCAAGAGACCCAGTACTTC.

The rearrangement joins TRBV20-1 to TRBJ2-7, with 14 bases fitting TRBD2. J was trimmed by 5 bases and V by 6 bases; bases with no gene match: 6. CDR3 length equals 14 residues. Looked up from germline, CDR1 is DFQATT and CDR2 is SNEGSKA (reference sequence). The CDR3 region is CSAQVGLAGDEQYF. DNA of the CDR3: TGCAGTGCCCAAGTGGGACTAGCGGGAGACGAGCAGTACTTC.

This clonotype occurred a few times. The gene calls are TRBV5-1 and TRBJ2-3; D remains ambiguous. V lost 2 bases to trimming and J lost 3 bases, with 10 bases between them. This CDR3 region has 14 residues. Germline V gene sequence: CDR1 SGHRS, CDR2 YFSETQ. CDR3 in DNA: TGCGCCAGCAGCTTTGGACGGAGAACAGATACGCAGTATTTT. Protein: CASSFGRRTDTQYF.

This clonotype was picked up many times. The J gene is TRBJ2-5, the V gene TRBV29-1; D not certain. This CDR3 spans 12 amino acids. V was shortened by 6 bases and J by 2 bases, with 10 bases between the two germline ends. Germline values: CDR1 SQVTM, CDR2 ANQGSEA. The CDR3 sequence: CSVLSVQETQYF. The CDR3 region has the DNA TGCAGCGTGCTTTCGGTTCAAGAGACCCAGTACTTC.

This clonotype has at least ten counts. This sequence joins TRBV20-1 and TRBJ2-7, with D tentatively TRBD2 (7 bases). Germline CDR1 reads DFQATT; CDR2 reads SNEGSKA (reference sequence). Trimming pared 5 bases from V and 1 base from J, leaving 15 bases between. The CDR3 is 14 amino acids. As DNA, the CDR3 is TGCAGTGCTGAGGGGGTAGCGGGTTCCTACGAGCAGTACTTC. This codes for CSAEGVAGSYEQYF.

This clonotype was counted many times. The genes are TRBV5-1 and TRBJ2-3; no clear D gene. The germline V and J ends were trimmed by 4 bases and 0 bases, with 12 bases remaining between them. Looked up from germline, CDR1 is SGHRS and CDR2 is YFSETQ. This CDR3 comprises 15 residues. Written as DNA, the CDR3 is TGCGCCAGCAGCCTAACGACGGCTAGCACAGATACGCAGTATTTT. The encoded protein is CASSLTTASTDTQYF.

CDR3 protein: CASSEGGFQPQHF. DNA of the CDR3: TGTGCCAGCAGTGAAGGGGGCTTTCAGCCCCAGCATTTT. This rearrangement joins TRBV6-1 to TRBJ1-5; possibly TRBD1 for D (5 bases). V was shortened by 1 base and J by 6 bases, with 7 bases between the two germline ends. CDR3 length: 13 residues. Per the germline V gene, CDR1 is MNHNS and CDR2 is SASEGT.